Listed below are T cell receptor beta chains from one sample, sequenced in a study of T cell responses to AZD1222 COVID-19 vaccine. Assay used: immunoSEQ multiplex PCR; TCRdb lists only in-frame clones, some missing. The sample contains approximately 88,000 clones, around nine tenths of which appear only once. Sequenced material: peripheral blood, taken 28 days after the second AZD1222 dose. The receptors come from an adult who received the AZD1222 COVID-19 vaccine. Both conserved end residues are part of each CDR3. A D gene is named only where the DNA matches it firmly. Only part of the rows carry a size: once, few, many, or a class if the clone is expanded.

.	TRBJ1-5	TRBV6-5	.	CASAPGPGSNQPQHF	TGTGCCAGCGCCCCGGGGCCGGGAAGCAATCAGCCCCAGCATTTT
few	TRBJ2-5	TRBV28	.	CASSQQKETQYF	TGTGCCAGCAGCCAACAAAAGGAGACCCAGTACTTC
.	TRBJ1-1	TRBV6-5	TRBD1	CASSYQGVSTEAFF	TGTGCCAGCAGTTATCAGGGGGTGAGCACTGAAGCTTTCTTT
once	TRBJ2-5	TRBV7-2	.	CASSLASVETQYF	TGTGCCAGCAGCTTAGCATCGGTGGAGACCCAGTACTTC
.	TRBJ2-7	TRBV11-2	.	CASSERWDTYEQYF	TGTGCCAGCAGCGAACGGTGGGACACCTACGAGCAGTACTTC
.	TRBJ1-1	TRBV7-2	.	CASSPRSGGNTEAFF	TGTGCCAGCAGCCCTAGAAGCGGGGGGAACACTGAAGCTTTCTTT
.	TRBJ2-2	TRBV10-3	.	CAISALLEVTGELFF	TGTGCCATCAGTGCCCTTCTTGAGGTTACCGGGGAGCTGTTTTTT
.	TRBJ1-1	TRBV5-1	.	CASSLAQSGVTEAFF	TGCGCCAGCAGCTTGGCCCAATCAGGGGTCACTGAAGCTTTCTTT
.	TRBJ2-1	TRBV19	TRBD2	CASLGQRGGHNEQFF	TGTGCCAGTTTGGGTCAGCGGGGGGGTCACAATGAGCAGTTCTTC
.	TRBJ2-2	TRBV7-9	TRBD1	CAGSVRDRGSQNTGELFF	TGTGCCGGCAGCGTCAGGGACAGGGGTTCGCAGAACACCGGGGAGCTGTTTTTT
.	TRBJ2-3	TRBV2	TRBD2	CASSEKWGLAGRRGTDTQYF	TGTGCCAGCAGTGAAAAGTGGGGACTAGCGGGGCGGCGAGGCACAGATACGCAGTATTTT
.	TRBJ1-1	TRBV19	TRBD1	CASRPPKTGTNTEAFF	TGTGCCAGCCGGCCACCTAAGACAGGGACCAACACTGAAGCTTTCTTT
once	TRBJ2-1	TRBV7-3	.	CASSLSLTQARNEQFF	TGTGCCAGCAGCTTAAGTTTGACTCAAGCGAGGAATGAGCAGTTCTTC
.	TRBJ1-2	TRBV18	TRBD1	CASSTRQGGDGYTF	TGTGCCAGCTCAACCCGACAGGGGGGCGATGGCTACACCTTC
.	TRBJ1-1	TRBV24-1	TRBD1	CATSDMTGGAFF	TGTGCCACCAGTGATATGACAGGGGGAGCTTTCTTT
.	TRBJ1-3	TRBV5-1	TRBD1	CASSSTGAPGNTIYF	TGCGCCAGCAGCTCGACAGGGGCACCTGGAAACACCATATATTTT
.	TRBJ1-2	TRBV9	TRBD1	CASSVAGQPSPIYGYTF	TGTGCCAGCAGCGTAGCGGGACAGCCGTCGCCGATCTATGGCTACACCTTC
once	TRBJ2-5	TRBV7-6	.	CASSLRGRQETQYF	TGTGCCAGCAGCTTACGGGGAAGACAAGAGACCCAGTACTTC
.	TRBJ1-2	TRBV6-2/TRBV6-3	.	CASSQDMSLAF	TGTGCCAGCAGTCAGGACATGTCCTTGGCCTTC
once	TRBJ2-5	TRBV2	.	CASSRSGLQETQYF	TGTGCCAGCAGTAGATCGGGACTTCAAGAGACCCAGTACTTC
.	TRBJ2-7	TRBV5-6	.	CASSLGVFSNEQYF	TGTGCCAGCAGCTTGGGGGTTTTTTCGAACGAGCAGTACTTC
.	TRBJ1-2	TRBV2	.	CASRGVVANYGYTF	TGTGCCAGCAGGGGTGTAGTAGCTAACTATGGCTACACCTTC
.	TRBJ1-1	TRBV7-2	.	CASWIQSKQGGTEAFF	TGTGCCAGCTGGATCCAATCCAAGCAGGGTGGCACTGAAGCTTTCTTT
.	TRBJ1-6	TRBV14	.	CASSQGRSSYNSPLHF	TGTGCCAGCAGCCAGGGGAGGAGCTCCTATAATTCACCCCTCCACTTT
few	TRBJ2-4	TRBV7-2	TRBD1	CASSLGRGLQNIQYF	TGTGCCAGCAGCTTAGGCAGGGGGCTTCAAAACATTCAGTACTTC
.	TRBJ2-7	TRBV7-2	.	CASSLGREQYF	TGTGCCAGCAGCTTAGGGAGGGAGCAGTACTTC
.	TRBJ1-6	TRBV5-1	.	CASSDQNSPLHF	TGCGCCAGCAGCGATCAAAATTCACCCCTCCACTTT
.	TRBJ2-2	TRBV7-2	TRBD1	CASRPRTGNTGELFF	TGTGCCAGCAGACCCAGGACAGGGAACACCGGGGAGCTGTTTTTT
.	TRBJ1-4	TRBV3-1/TRBV3-2	.	CASSQVREGLFF	TGTGCCAGCAGCCAAGTCAGGGAAGGACTGTTTTTT
.	TRBJ2-7	TRBV7-2	.	CASSSPRGDREQYF	TGTGCCAGCAGCTCTCCTCGAGGGGACCGGGAGCAGTACTTC
.	TRBJ1-2	TRBV5-1	.	CASSPDTGSRGGYTF	TGCGCCAGCAGCCCCGATACAGGGAGTAGGGGCGGCTACACCTTC
.	TRBJ1-6	TRBV10-2	.	CASSYQDNNSPLHF	TGCGCCAGCAGTTATCAGGATAATAATTCACCCCTCCACTTT
.	TRBJ1-5	TRBV27	.	CASSPWAESSPQHF	TGTGCCAGCAGTCCTTGGGCGGAATCTTCACCCCAGCATTTT